This T cell receptor (beta chain) stems from a study of T cell changes during pregnancy in multiple sclerosis. Worth noting for this clone: Additional DNA sequences in this sample encode the identical CDR3.

Some clones are missing from TCRdb's copy, which holds only in-frame ones; the method was immunoSEQ multiplex PCR. The sample has tens of thousands of clones, roughly 91% seen once. Trimming removed 6 bases at V and 0 bases at J, with 12 bases between. CDR3 length equals 15 residues. CDR1 is LNHDA and CDR2 is SQIVND in the germline V gene (reference sequence). This sequence was found in a female donor in good health, enrolled as a control in a pregnancy study. This material consisted of CD4+ T cells from peripheral blood mononuclear cells, taken in the second trimester of pregnancy. The chain carries TRBV19 and TRBJ2-1; D is possibly TRBD1 (6 bases). The CDR3: CASRPDRSSYNEQFF. CDR3 coding DNA: TGTGCCAGTAGACCCGACAGGAGCTCCTACAATGAGCAGTTCTTC.